This T cell receptor (beta chain) was sequenced for a study of cytomegalovirus exposure and HLA in healthy donors. General study points: Relative to equally common others, HLA-associated TCR beta chains showed greater clonal expansion in a later analysis.

The study ran its PCR with 60 Vbeta and 13 Jbeta primers. Method: immunoSEQ multiplex PCR; TCRdb's copy keeps in-frame clones and lacks some. The data show around 110,000 clones, with around 70% seen just once and 1.6% held by the top ten. This clone appeared once. The target antigen is unknown. With V trimmed by 5 bases and J by 4 bases, 10 bases remained unmatched. CDR1 and CDR2 from the germline V gene are MDHEN and SYDVKM. The CDR3 extends over 15 amino acids. The V call is TRBV28, the J call TRBJ1-2, with 7 nucleotides matching TRBD1. Sequenced input: PBMCs. The sequence derives from a woman under 30 in good health and CMV-seronegative. CDR3 DNA: TGTGCCAGCAGTAACCCGGGACAGCTAAGCTATGGCTACACCTTC. Protein: CASSNPGQLSYGYTF.